Reported below is one T cell receptor (beta chain). Its antigen is not known. Data came from immunoSEQ multiplex PCR; TCRdb stores just in-frame clones and leaves some out. The profile covers under 50,000 clones, with about 67% appearing a single time and about 5% taken by the ten largest. This entry belongs to a study of vaccination effects on CD4 cells after COVID-19. Study in general: Participants received two doses of either the BNT162b2 or mRNA-1273 vaccine. Study-wide results and caveats: Clones from infection and from vaccination both contracted markedly late after vaccination.

The germline V and J ends were trimmed by 5 bases and 1 base, with 5 bases remaining between them. Germline CDR1 KGHSH, CDR2 LQKENI. CDR3 length: 12 residues. After roughly 11 days in culture, the CD4+ T cells were isolated. This clonotype originated in a human donor who received a COVID-19 vaccine. The sample was CD4+ T cells from PBMCs cultured without peptide, taken before COVID-19 vaccination. The chain couples TRBV18 to TRBJ1-1, with D unresolved. The CDR3 protein is CASSGPNTEAFF. The CDR3 DNA reads TGTGCCAGCTCAGGACCGAACACTGAAGCTTTCTTT.